This TCR beta chain came from a study of T cell repertoires in cytomegalovirus infection. A remark on this clonotype: Its antigen is as yet unknown.

Points from the study as a whole: CMV-specific TCR beta clonotypes restricted by HLA-C dominated the ex vivo response.

The CDR3 covers 16 residues. Unmatched junction bases numbered 10, after V lost 5 bases and J lost 3 bases. CDR1 and CDR2 (germline): SGHAT, FQNNGV. TCRdb reprocessed the reads with MiXCR, giving one entry per CDR3 protein. Among approximately 550,000 distinct CDR3 sequences, more than 15% were seen once, and the ten largest hold around 25%. V and J are TRBV11-2 and TRBJ2-7; TRBD1 agrees at 10 bases. Specimen: CD8+ T cells from PBMCs. The TCR comes from a human donor in good health (CMV status not recorded). Some clones in this sample may be carry-over from other donors' samples. CDR3 coding DNA: TGTGCCAGCAGCCTCGGGACAGGGGCGATAGACTACGAGCAGTACTTC. This codes for CASSLGTGAIDYEQYF.